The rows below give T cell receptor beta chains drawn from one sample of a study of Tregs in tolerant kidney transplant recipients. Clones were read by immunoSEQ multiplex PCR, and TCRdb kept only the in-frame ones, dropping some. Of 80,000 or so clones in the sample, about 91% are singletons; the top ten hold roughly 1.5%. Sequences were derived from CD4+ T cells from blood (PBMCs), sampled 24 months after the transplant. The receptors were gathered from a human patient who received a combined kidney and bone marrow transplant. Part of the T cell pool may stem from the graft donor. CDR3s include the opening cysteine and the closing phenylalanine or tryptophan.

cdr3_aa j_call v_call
CATSRDPPRRGTGELFF TRBJ2-2 TRBV15
CASSAYSGHYGYTF TRBJ1-2 TRBV6-4
CASSLRGAGTGELFF TRBJ2-2 TRBV11-2
CASSVGTARTYEQYF TRBJ2-7 TRBV9
CASSVDRFYGYTF TRBJ1-2 TRBV9
CASSLARGLAGPNTGELFF TRBJ2-2 TRBV7-2
CASSLRTSGGSTDTQYF TRBJ2-3 TRBV7-9
CASSLGLAGGSTDTQYF TRBJ2-3 TRBV5-8
CSVEKGANTGELFF TRBJ2-2 TRBV29-1
CASSQRAPSTDTQYF TRBJ2-3 TRBV14
CASSLYFRGGSNQPQHF TRBJ1-5 TRBV27
CASSLWQGTVYQETQYF TRBJ2-5 TRBV11-3
CASTQGGKVAEQYF TRBJ2-7 TRBV19
CASSPGGWETQYF TRBJ2-5 TRBV5-1
CASSSHRGLEQPQHF TRBJ1-5 TRBV28
CARTSQGRGAKNIQYF TRBJ2-4 TRBV5-3
CASSAGPINTGELFF TRBJ2-2 TRBV19
CASSLTGGAASTDTQYF TRBJ2-3 TRBV9
CASSLWSPSGQNQETQYF TRBJ2-5 TRBV28
CASSLTVGNTEAFF TRBJ1-1 TRBV5-1
CASSYGLATSTDTQYF TRBJ2-3 TRBV6-5
CASSQRTYVDRGTGELFF TRBJ2-2 TRBV4-1
CASSFEPNTEAFF TRBJ1-1 TRBV27
CASSQERYRSLTLGEAFF TRBJ1-1 TRBV4-2
CASSLIVTGEAFF TRBJ1-1 TRBV7-2
CASSFGTGSETQYF TRBJ2-5 TRBV7-8
CASRILGAGETQYF TRBJ2-5 TRBV5-4
CASSPTQGSETQYF TRBJ2-5 TRBV7-9
CASSSYSGVVDQPQHF TRBJ1-5 TRBV19
CASTLSGTLNTEAFF TRBJ1-1 TRBV5-1
CASTPGGGEQFF TRBJ2-1 TRBV6-5
CASSQRTGASWQPQHF TRBJ1-5 TRBV4-1
CARRSGVRGSVLGSPLHF TRBJ1-6 TRBV10-1
CASSLSVQGAGTEAFF TRBJ1-1 TRBV28
CASKSRAGRNTEAFF TRBJ1-1 TRBV2
CASSLISGCTEAFF TRBJ1-1 TRBV7-7
CASSPAGSSGEQFF TRBJ2-1 TRBV18
CASSSPGQGAGGYGYTF TRBJ1-2 TRBV5-1
CASAVQGAIGNTIYF TRBJ1-3 TRBV7-2
CASSTRGGGPYEQYF NA TRBV6-1
CASSAITRAGELFF TRBJ2-2 TRBV4-2
CASSARTGGINYGYTF TRBJ1-2 TRBV6-1
CASSRQSSYNEQFF TRBJ2-1 TRBV6-5
CASSQLDEQYF TRBJ2-7 TRBV5-6
CASSPGRVPGETQYF TRBJ2-5 TRBV7-8
CASSGGPDYEQYF TRBJ2-7 TRBV11-3
CASSLAQTYEQYF TRBJ2-7 TRBV5-1
CASSILGQLNTEAFF TRBJ1-1 TRBV19
CASSQGGTSRTDTQYF TRBJ2-3 TRBV4-1
CASSSRGRGTEAFF TRBJ1-1 TRBV5-4
CASSQVLNQPQHF TRBJ1-5 TRBV4-2
CASSLDRGETQYF TRBJ2-5 TRBV5-1
CASSFPQATSYEQYF TRBJ2-7 TRBV5-6
CASSLQQNTEAFF TRBJ1-1 TRBV7-3
CASSLVAGGNTDTQYF TRBJ2-3 TRBV5-1